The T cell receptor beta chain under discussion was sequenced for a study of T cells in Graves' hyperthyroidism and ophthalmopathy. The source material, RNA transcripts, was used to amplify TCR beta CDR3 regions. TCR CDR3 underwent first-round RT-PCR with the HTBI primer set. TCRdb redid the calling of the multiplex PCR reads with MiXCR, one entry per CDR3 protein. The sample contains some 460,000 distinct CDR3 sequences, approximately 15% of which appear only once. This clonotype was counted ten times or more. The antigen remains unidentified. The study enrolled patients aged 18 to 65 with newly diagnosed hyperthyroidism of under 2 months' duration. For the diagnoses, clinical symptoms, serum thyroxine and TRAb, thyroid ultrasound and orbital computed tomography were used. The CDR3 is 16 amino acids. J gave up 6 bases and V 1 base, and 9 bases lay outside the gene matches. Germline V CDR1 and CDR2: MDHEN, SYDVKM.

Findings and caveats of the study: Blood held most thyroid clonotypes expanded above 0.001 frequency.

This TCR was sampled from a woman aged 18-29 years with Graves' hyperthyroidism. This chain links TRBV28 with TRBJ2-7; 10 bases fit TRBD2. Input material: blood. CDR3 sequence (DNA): TGTGCCAGCAGTTTATCGGGACTAGAGCGGGAGGGCGAGCAGTACTTC. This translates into CASSLSGLEREGEQYF.